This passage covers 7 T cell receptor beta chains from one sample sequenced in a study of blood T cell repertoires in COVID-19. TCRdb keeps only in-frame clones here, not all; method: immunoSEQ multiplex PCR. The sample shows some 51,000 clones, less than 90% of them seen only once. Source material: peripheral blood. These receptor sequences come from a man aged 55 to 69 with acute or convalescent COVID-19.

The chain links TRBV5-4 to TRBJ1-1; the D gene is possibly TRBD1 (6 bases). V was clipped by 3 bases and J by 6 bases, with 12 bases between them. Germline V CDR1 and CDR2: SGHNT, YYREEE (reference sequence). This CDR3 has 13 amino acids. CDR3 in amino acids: CASSSSRGPEAFF. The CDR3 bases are TGTGCCAGCAGCTCCTCCAGGGGACCTGAAGCTTTCTTT.

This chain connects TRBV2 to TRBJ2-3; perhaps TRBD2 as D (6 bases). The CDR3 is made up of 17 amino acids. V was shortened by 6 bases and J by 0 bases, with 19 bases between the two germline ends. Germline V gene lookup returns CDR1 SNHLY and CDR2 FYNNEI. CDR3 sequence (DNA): TGTGCCAGCAGGGGGTTTGGCCCGGGACTGAGCACAGATACGCAGTATTTT. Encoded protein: CASRGFGPGLSTDTQYF.

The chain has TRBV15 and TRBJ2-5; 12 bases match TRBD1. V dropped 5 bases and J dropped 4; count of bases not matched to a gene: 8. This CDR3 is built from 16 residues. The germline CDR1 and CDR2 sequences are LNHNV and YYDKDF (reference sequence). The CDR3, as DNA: TGTGCCACCAGCGCACCTGGGACAGGGGGCGGAGAGACCCAGTACTTC. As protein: CATSAPGTGGGETQYF.

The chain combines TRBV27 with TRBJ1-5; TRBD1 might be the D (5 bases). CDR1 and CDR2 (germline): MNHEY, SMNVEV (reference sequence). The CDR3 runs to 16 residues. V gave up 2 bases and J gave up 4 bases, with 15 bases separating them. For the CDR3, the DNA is TGTGCCAGCAGTTTAATCGGCACAGGAGCGAATCAGCCCCAGCATTTT. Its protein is CASSLIGTGANQPQHF.

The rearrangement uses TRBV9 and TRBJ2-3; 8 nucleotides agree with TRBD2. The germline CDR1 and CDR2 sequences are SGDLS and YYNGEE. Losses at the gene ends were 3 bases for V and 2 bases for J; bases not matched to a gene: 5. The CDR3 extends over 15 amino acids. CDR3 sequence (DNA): TGTGCCAGCAGCGCAGGAGCGGGGGCCACAGATACGCAGTATTTT. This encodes CASSAGAGATDTQYF. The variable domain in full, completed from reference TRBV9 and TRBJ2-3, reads DSGVTQTPKHLITATGQRVTLRCSPRSGDLSVYWYQQSLDQGLQFLIQYYNGEERAKGNILERFSAQQFPDLHSELNLSSLELGDSALYFCASSAGAGATDTQYFGPGTRLTVL.

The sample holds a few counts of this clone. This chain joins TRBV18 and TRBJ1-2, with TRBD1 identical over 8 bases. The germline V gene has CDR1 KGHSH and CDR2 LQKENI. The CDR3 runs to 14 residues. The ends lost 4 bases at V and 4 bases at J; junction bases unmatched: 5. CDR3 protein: CASSLQDRAYGYTF. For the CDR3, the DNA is TGTGCCAGCTCACTCCAGGACAGGGCCTATGGCTACACCTTC.

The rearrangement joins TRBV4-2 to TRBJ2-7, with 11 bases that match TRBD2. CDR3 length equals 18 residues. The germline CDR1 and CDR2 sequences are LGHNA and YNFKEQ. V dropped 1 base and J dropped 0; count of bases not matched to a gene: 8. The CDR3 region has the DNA TGTGCCAGCAGCCAAGCCCCTAGCGGGGGGCCCTCCTCCTACGAGCAGTACTTC. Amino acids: CASSQAPSGGPSSYEQYF.